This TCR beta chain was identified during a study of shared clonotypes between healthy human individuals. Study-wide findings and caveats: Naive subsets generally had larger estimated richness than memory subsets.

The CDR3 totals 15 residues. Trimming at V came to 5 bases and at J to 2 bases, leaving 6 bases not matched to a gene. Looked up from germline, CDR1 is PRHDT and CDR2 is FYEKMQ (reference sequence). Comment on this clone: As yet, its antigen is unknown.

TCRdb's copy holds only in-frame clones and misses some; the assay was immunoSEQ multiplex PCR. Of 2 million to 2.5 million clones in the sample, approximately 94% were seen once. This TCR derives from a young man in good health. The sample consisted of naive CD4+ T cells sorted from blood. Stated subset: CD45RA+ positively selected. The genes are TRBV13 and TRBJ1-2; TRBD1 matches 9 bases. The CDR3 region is CASSPQQGANYGYTF. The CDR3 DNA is TGTGCCAGCAGCCCTCAACAGGGGGCGAACTATGGCTACACCTTC.